This TCR beta chain was identified during a study of T cells in Graves' hyperthyroidism and ophthalmopathy. Findings and limits, study-wide: The model forecast ophthalmopathy, anticipating it by a median roughly 6.3 months before onset.

With 5 bases clipped from V and 4 bases from J, the junction kept 9 bases outside the gene matches. Looked up from germline, CDR1 is SGHVS and CDR2 is FQNEAQ. This CDR3 is built from 15 residues. This clonotype has a count of ten or more. Its antigen is still unknown. Patients aged 18 to 65 had newly diagnosed hyperthyroidism lasting under 2 months. RNA transcripts gave rise to amplified TCR beta CDR3 regions. First-round RT-PCR targeting the TCR CDR3 was performed with the HTBI primer set. Using its own MiXCR run on the multiplex PCR reads, TCRdb lists one record per CDR3 protein. The sample lists roughly 300,000 distinct CDR3 sequences, roughly 20% occurring once.

The sequence derives from a woman aged 50 to 65 with Graves' hyperthyroidism. The V and J genes are TRBV7-8 and TRBJ2-3; 7 positions agree with TRBD2. Material: blood. This CDR3 reads CASSRGGGRSDTQYF. CDR3 DNA: TGTGCCAGCAGCCGTGGGGGGGGAAGATCAGATACGCAGTATTTT.